The present T cell receptor beta chain was sequenced within a study of T cell responses to AZD1222 COVID-19 vaccine. The overall study: Analysis merged second doses at about 4 or about 12 weeks. Study-level points and caveats: Donors were largely white British and mainly female; clonal diversity was possibly underestimated. Spike-specific TCR breadth and depth were elevated following two AZD1222 doses. Seropositive status at baseline applied to only a handful of AZD1222 recipients.

Remarks on this clone: Antigen specificity is unknown.

The protocol was immunoSEQ multiplex PCR, while the TCRdb copy is restricted to in-frame clones and leaves out a portion. The top ten clones hold 8% to 10% of a sample with about 83,000 clones, about 84% of them seen once. This CDR3 has 15 residues. V lost 6 bases, J lost 9 bases, and 19 bases lay in between. The germline CDR1 and CDR2 sequences are SGHDT and YYEEEE. The specimen was peripheral blood, collected on day 0 of AZD1222 vaccination. The TCR sequence derives from an adult in good health. The rearrangement links TRBV5-6 to TRBJ1-6; no reliable D call. The CDR3 sequence: CASTSSLAWSSPLHF. CDR3 coding DNA: TGTGCCAGCACCTCGAGTTTGGCTTGGAGTTCACCCCTCCACTTT.